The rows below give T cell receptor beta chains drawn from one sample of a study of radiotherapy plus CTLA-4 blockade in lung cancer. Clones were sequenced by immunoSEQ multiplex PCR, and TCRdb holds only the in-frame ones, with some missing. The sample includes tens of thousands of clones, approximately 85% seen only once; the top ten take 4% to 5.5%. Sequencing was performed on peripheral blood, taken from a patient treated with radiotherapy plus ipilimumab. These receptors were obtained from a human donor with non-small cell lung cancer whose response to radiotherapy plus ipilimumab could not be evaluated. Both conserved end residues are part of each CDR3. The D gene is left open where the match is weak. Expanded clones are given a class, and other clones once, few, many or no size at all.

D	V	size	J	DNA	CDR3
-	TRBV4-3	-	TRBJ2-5	TGCGCCAGCAGCCAATACGGACAGCACCAAGAGACCCAGTACTTC	CASSQYGQHQETQYF
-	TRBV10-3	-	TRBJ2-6	TGTGCCATCAGTGAAACCGACTACTCTGGGGCCAACGTCCTGACTTTC	CAISETDYSGANVLTF
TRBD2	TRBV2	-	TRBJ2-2	TGTGCCAGCAGGTTTCGACTAGCGGGAGGGGACACCGGGGAGCTGTTTTTT	CASRFRLAGGDTGELFF
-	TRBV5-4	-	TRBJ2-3	TGTGCCAGCAGCCCGTGGGCCGGGGAAGATACGCAGTATTTT	CASSPWAGEDTQYF
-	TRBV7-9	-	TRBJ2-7	TGTGCCAGCAGCCTTAGCGGAGAGGTCTACGAGCAGTACTTC	CASSLSGEVYEQYF
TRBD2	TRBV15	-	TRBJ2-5	TGTGCCACCAGCAGAGATTGGGAGGGGCAAGAGACCCAGTACTTC	CATSRDWEGQETQYF
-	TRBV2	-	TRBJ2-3	TGTGCCAGCAGTCCTATCCTTAGCGGACACGACGATACGCAGTATTTT	CASSPILSGHDDTQYF
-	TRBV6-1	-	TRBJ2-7	TGTGCCAGCAGTTATCAGGGGACCTACGAGCAGTACTTC	CASSYQGTYEQYF
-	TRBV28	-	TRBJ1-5	TGTGCCAGCAGCTTAGGCGGGGCAGGTTACAATCAGCCCCAGCATTTT	CASSLGGAGYNQPQHF
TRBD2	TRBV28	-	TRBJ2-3	TGTGCCAGCAGTTCCCAGGTAGCGGGAGGGGCAGATACGCAGTATTTT	CASSSQVAGGADTQYF
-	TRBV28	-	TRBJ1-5	TGTGCCAGCAGTTTGGTGGGGGGAGATCAGCCCCAGCATTTT	CASSLVGGDQPQHF
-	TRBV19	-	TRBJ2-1	TGTGCCAGTAGTAACAGTCCCAGCTCCTACAATGAGCAGTTCTTC	CASSNSPSSYNEQFF
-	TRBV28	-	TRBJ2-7	TGTGCCAGCAGTTTCTCCAGGACTAACGAGCAGTACTTC	CASSFSRTNEQYF
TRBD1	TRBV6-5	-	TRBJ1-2	TGTGCCAGCAGCCCGACAGGGGACTATGGCTACACCTTC	CASSPTGDYGYTF
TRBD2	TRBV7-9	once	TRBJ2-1	TGTGCCAGCAGCTTAAATCAGGGGGGACTAGCGGGAACTGATGAGCAGTTCTTC	CASSLNQGGLAGTDEQFF
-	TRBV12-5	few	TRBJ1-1	TGTGCTAGTGGGCCCGACGGGGTAGGCACTGAAGCTTTCTTT	CASGPDGVGTEAFF
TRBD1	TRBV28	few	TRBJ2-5	TGTGCCAGCACCACCACAGGGGGTGGGACCCAGTACTTC	CASTTTGGGTQYF
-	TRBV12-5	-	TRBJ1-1	TGTGCTAGTGGTTTGTCAGGGATCGGCACTGAAGCTTTCTTT	CASGLSGIGTEAFF
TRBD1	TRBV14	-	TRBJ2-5	TGTGCCAGCAGCCAAGGGGGCTCTGGACAGGGATTATGGGAGCAGTACTTC	CASSQGGSGQGLWEQYF
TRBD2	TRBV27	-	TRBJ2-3	TGTGCCAGCAGTTACCCCGGGACTAGCGGGAGGAGCACAGATACGCAGTATTTT	CASSYPGTSGRSTDTQYF
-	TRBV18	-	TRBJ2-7	TGTGCCAGCTCACCACCGTCTAGGAGCGAGCAGTACTTC	CASSPPSRSEQYF
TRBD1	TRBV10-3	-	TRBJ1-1	TGTGCCATCAGCCCTAAGACAGGGGCAAACACTGAAGCTTTCTTT	CAISPKTGANTEAFF
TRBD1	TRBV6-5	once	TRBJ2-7	TGTGCCAGCAGTTACTCGATCGGGACAGGGCCCTACGAGCAGTACTTC	CASSYSIGTGPYEQYF
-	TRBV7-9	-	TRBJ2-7	TGTGCCAGCAGCTTAGAGGGGGGGATGAACTACGAGCAGTACTTC	CASSLEGGMNYEQYF